Here is one T cell receptor beta chain with its context. These data come from a study of resident and recirculating memory T cells in vitiligo. Assay: immunoSEQ multiplex PCR; the TCRdb copy retains only in-frame clones and omits some. Found here are about 76,000 clones, about 91% of them singletons; the top ten hold approximately 5.4%. No patient showed confetti depigmentation, a clinical sign of active disease. Sequencing was done on a sample of blood. The receptor was derived from a male donor with vitiligo.

CDR3 in amino acids: CASSINPAGANEQYF. CDR3 sequence (DNA): TGTGCCAGTAGTATTAATCCAGCGGGAGCTAACGAGCAGTACTTC. The rearrangement joins TRBV19 to TRBJ2-7; 8 positions agree with TRBD2. The CDR3 sequence is 15 residues long. CDR1 and CDR2 from the germline V gene are LNHDA and SQIVND (reference sequence). V was pared by 3 bases and J by 5 bases, with 9 bases of the junction left unmatched.